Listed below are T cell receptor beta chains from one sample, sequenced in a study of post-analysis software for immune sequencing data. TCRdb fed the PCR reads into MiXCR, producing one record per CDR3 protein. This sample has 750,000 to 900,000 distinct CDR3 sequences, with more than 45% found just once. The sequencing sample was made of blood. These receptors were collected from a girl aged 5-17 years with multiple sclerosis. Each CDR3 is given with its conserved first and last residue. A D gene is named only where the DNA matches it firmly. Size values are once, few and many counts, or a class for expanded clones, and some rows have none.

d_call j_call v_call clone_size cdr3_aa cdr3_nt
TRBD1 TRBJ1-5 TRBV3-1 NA CASSQDPPGGYSNQPQHF TGTGCCAGCAGCCAAGACCCACCAGGGGGTTATAGCAATCAGCCCCAGCATTTT
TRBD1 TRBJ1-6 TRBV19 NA CASSIAQGDSPLHF TGTGCCAGTAGTATAGCACAGGGGGATTCACCCCTCCACTTT
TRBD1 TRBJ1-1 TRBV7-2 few CASSLDRVTEAFF TGTGCCAGCAGCTTGGACAGGGTCACTGAAGCTTTCTTT
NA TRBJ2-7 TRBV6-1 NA CASSEALRGPYEQYF TGTGCCAGCAGTGAAGCGCTTCGGGGGCCCTACGAGCAGTACTTC
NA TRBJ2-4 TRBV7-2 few CASSLVGSIAKNIQYF TGTGCCAGCAGTCTCGTGGGGTCTATAGCCAAAAACATTCAGTACTTC
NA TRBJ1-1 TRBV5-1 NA CASSLRGDEQNTEAFF TGCGCCAGCAGCTTGAGAGGGGACGAGCAGAACACTGAAGCTTTCTTT
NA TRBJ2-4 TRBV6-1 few CASSPTTGGGNNPHDIQYF TGTGCCAGCAGTCCCACCACTGGAGGGGGCAACAACCCCCACGACATTCAGTACTTC
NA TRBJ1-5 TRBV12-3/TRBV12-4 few CASKEGDRINQPQHF TGTGCCAGCAAGGAGGGAGACAGAATAAATCAGCCCCAGCATTTT
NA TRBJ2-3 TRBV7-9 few CASSLPTGRPRADTQYF TGTGCCAGCAGCTTACCAACGGGCAGACCTCGGGCAGATACGCAGTATTTT
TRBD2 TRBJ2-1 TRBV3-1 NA CASSQARGRESNEQFF TGTGCCAGCAGCCAAGCCCGCGGGCGGGAGAGCAATGAGCAGTTCTTC
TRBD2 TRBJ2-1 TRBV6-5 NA CASSQPGTTSNNEQFF TGTGCCAGCAGTCAGCCCGGGACTACCTCGAACAATGAGCAGTTCTTC
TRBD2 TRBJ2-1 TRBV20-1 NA CSARVAGDGREQFF TGCAGTGCTAGGGTAGCGGGCGACGGGAGGGAGCAGTTCTTC
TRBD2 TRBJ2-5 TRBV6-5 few CASSYGAGREQYF TGTGCCAGCAGTTACGGGGCAGGGAGGGAGCAGTACTTC
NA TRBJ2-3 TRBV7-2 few CASSYLPPDTQYF TGTGCCAGCAGCTACCTCCCCCCAGATACGCAGTATTTT
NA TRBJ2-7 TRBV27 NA CASSLRRSSEQYF TGTGCCAGCAGTTTACGCCGGTCCTCCGAGCAGTACTTC
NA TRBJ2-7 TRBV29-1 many CSVVTASSYEQYF TGCAGCGTTGTGACCGCGAGCTCCTACGAGCAGTACTTC
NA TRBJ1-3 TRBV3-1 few CASSSGSGNTIYF TGTGCCAGCAGCTCGGGGTCTGGAAACACCATATATTTT
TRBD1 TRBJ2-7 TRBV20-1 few CSARGRGFGYEQYF TGCAGTGCTAGAGGCAGGGGGTTCGGGTACGAGCAGTACTTC
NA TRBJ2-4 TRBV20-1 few CSARGRHGGNIQYF TGCAGTGCTAGAGGGCGGCACGGGGGAAACATTCAGTACTTC
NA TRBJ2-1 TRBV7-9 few CASSLGQEQFF TGTGCCAGCAGCTTAGGACAGGAGCAGTTCTTC
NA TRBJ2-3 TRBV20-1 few CSARVDRKGTQYF TGCAGTGCTAGAGTTGACCGTAAAGGAACGCAGTATTTT
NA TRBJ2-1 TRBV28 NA CASSYPWTYNEQFF TGTGCCAGCAGCTACCCCTGGACCTACAATGAGCAGTTCTTC
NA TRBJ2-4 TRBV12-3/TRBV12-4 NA CASSLGLDLEQYF TGTGCCAGCAGTTTAGGACTAGACCTTGAGCAGTACTTC
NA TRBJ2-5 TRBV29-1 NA CSVEVAPPRTQYF TGCAGCGTTGAAGTGGCGCCTCCAAGGACCCAGTACTTC
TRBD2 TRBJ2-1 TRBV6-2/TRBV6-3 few CASSYFTSGDNEQFF TGTGCCAGCAGTTATTTTACTAGCGGAGACAATGAGCAGTTCTTC
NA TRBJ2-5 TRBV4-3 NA CASSQDEWSGFETQYF TGCGCCAGCAGCCAAGATGAATGGTCCGGTTTTGAGACCCAGTACTTC
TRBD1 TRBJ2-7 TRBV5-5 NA CASSPERTGEQYF TGTGCCAGCAGCCCGGAACGGACAGGGGAGCAGTACTTC
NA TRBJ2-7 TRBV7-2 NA CASSFEGSTGYEQYF TGTGCCAGCAGCTTTGAGGGTTCCACGGGATACGAGCAGTACTTC
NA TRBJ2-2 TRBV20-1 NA CSAKAAGKNTGERFF TGCAGTGCCAAGGCGGCAGGGAAGAACACCGGGGAGCGGTTTTTT
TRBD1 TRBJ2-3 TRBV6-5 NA CASSYDRPGQGSDTQYF TGTGCCAGCAGTTATGACAGGCCGGGACAGGGTTCAGATACGCAGTATTTT
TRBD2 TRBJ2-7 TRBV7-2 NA CASSLTSGLYEQYF TGTGCCAGCAGCCTGACTAGCGGGCTGTACGAGCAGTACTTC
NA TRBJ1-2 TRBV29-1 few CSCDRRAQGYTF TGCAGCTGTGATCGTCGGGCTCAAGGCTACACCTTC
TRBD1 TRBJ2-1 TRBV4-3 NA CASSQVATGAPYNEQFF TGCGCCAGCAGCCAGGTGGCAACAGGGGCCCCGTACAATGAGCAGTTCTTC
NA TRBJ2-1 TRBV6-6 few CASSYMGDYNEQFF TGTGCCAGCAGTTACATGGGAGACTACAATGAGCAGTTCTTC
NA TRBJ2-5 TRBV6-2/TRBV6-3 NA CASSYSKRAETAWEQYF TGTGCCAGCAGTTACTCGAAGCGGGCGGAGACCGCCTGGGAGCAGTACTTC
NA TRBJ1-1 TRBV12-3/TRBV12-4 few CASSLAVLLNTEAFF TGTGCCAGCAGTTTAGCGGTACTGCTGAACACTGAAGCTTTCTTT
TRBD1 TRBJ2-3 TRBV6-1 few CASSIQGNQADTQYF TGTGCCAGCAGTATACAGGGGAATCAGGCAGATACGCAGTATTTT
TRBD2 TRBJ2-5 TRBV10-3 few CAISDLAGAQETQYF TGTGCCATCAGTGACCTAGCGGGGGCCCAAGAGACCCAGTACTTC
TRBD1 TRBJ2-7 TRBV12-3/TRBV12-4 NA CASTQGSTYEQYF TGTGCCAGCACACAGGGGTCTACCTACGAGCAGTACTTC
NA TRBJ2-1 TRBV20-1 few CSATPYMVRALKANEQFF TGCAGTGCTACCCCCTATATGGTCCGAGCTTTGAAGGCCAATGAGCAGTTCTTC